Presented here are 2 T cell receptor beta chains from one specimen sequenced in a study of cytomegalovirus exposure and HLA in healthy donors (dated by TCRdb to the late 2010s). Library generation was performed with the immunoSEQ multiplex PCR assay. For the multiplex PCR, a mixture combining 60 forward primers for TCR Vbeta segments and 13 reverse primers for TCR Jbeta segments was used. TCRdb's version of the immuneACCESS table is confined to in-frame rearrangements and falls short of the full clone set. An unresolved V gene accounts for under half of the shortfall where checked; the remainder is of unknown origin. The sample contains roughly 140,000 clones, 60% to 80% of them found a single time. Clones ranked in the top ten supply 4.5% to 5% of the sample. The sequenced sample was PBMCs. The receptors shown here come from a woman aged 45-65 years in good health and CMV-seronegative.

The rearrangement links TRBV2 to TRBJ2-7; TRBD2 might be the D (5 bases). V lost 6 bases to trimming and J lost 6 bases, with 9 bases between them. The CDR3 is 11 amino acids. Germline CDR1 and CDR2: SNHLY and FYNNEI. The CDR3 spells CASRTMREQYF. CDR3 nucleotides: TGTGCCAGCAGGACTATGCGCGAGCAGTACTTC.

This chain connects TRBV11-2 to TRBJ1-1; 7 nucleotides align to TRBD1. The V and J ends lost 5 bases and 5 bases, in that order; junction bases with no gene match: 5. In germline, CDR1 is SGHAT, CDR2 FQNNGV. There are 13 residues in the CDR3. CDR3 protein: CASSPPGGTEAFF. The CDR3, as DNA: TGTGCCAGCAGCCCCCCAGGGGGGACTGAAGCTTTCTTT.